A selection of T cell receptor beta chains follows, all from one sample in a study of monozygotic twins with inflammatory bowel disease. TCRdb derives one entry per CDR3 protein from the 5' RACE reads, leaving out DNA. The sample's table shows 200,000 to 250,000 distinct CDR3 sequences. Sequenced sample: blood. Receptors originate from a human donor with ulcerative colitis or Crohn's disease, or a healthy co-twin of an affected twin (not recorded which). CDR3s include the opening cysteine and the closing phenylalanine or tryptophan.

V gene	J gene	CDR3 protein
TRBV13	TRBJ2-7	CASSLGTGGTYEQYF
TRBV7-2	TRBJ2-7	CASSLPQGVLHEQYF
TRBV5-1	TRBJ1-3	CASSLQGLSSGNTIYF
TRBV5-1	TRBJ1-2	CASSLEWTSEGYTF
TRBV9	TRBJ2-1	CASSDANQGQGAPNRYNEQFF
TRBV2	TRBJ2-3	CASIPRGAYSEADTQYF
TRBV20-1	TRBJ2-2	CSASLLAGGFNTGELFF
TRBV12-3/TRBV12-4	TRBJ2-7	CTSTLIGTSGRYEQYF
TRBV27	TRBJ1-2	CASSFGQGRNYGYTF
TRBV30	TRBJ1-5	CAWSPGGEPQHF
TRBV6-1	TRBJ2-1	CASSRGSSSYNEQFF
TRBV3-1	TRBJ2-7	CASSQEVGGSDEQYF
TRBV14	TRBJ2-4	CASSPTGWRALDF
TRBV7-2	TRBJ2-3	CASSLDGGGVNTQYF
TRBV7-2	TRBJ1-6	CASSLGDRANSPLHF
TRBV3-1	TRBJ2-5	CASSLGRTYWETQYF
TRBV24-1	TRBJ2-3	CATSDYTSLDTDTQYF
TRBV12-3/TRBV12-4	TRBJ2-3	CASSSGHSTDTQYF
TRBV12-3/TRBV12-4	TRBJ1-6	CASSYQGSPLHF
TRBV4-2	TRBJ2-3	CASSLASGGPGGDTQYF
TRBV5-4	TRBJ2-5	CASSSIQETQYF
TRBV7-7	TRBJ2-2	CASTPGAGDTGELFF
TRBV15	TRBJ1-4	CATSRDTNEKLFF
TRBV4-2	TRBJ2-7	CASSQDSSSYEQYF
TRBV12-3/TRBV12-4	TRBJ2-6	CASSLWGPTNVLTF
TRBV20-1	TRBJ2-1	CSASYGQGYPNEQFF
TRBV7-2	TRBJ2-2	CASTEGPIGELFF
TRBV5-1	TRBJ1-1	CASSWGGAFWGAEAFF